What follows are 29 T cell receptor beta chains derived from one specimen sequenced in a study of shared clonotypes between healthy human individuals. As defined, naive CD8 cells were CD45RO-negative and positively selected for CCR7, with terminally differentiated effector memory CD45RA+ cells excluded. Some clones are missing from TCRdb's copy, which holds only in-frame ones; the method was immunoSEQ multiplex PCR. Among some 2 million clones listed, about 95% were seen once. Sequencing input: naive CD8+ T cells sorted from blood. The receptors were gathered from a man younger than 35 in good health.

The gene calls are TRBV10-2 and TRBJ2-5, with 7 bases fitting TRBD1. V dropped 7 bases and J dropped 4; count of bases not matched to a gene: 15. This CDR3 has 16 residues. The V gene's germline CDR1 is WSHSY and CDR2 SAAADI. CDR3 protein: CASTDPQSAGGETQYF. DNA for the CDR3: TGCGCCAGCACTGATCCTCAAAGTGCAGGGGGAGAGACCCAGTACTTC.

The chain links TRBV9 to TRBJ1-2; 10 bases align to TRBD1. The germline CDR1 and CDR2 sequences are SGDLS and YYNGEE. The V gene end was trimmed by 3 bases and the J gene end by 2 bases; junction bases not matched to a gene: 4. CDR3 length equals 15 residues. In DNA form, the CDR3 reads TGTGCCAGCAGCGATGGACAGGGGGAAAACTATGGCTACACCTTC. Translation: CASSDGQGENYGYTF.

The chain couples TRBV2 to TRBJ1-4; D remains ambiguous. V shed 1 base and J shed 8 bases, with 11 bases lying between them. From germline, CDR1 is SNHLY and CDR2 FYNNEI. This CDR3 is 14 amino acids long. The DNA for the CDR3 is TGTGCCAGCAGTGAAGGATCAGAAAGCGAAAAACTGTTTTTT. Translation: CASSEGSESEKLFF.

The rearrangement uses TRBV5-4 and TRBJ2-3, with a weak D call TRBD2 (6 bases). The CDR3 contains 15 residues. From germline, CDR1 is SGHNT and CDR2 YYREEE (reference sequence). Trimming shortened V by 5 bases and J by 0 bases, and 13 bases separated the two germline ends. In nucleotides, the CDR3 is TGTGCCAGCAGACTGACTGGGACTAGCACAGATACGCAGTATTTT. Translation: CASRLTGTSTDTQYF.

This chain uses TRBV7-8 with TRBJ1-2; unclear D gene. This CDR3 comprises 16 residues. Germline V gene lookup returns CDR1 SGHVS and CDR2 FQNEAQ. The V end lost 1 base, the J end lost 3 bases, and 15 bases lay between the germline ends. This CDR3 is CASSLGPPAADYGYTF. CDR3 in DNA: TGTGCCAGCAGCTTAGGCCCACCGGCGGCCGACTATGGCTACACCTTC. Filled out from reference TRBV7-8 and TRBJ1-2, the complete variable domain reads GAGVSQSPRYKVAKRGQDVALRCDPISGHVSLFWYQQALGQGPEFLTYFQNEAQLDKSGLPSDRFFAERPEGSVSTLKIQRTQQEDSAVYLCASSLGPPAADYGYTFGSGTRLTVV.

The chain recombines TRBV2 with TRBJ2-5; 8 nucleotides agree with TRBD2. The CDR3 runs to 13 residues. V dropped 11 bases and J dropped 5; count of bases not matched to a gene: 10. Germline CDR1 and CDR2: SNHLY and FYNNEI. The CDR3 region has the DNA TGTGCCGGTAGACCGGGGGGGCTGGAGACCCAGTACTTC. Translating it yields CAGRPGGLETQYF.

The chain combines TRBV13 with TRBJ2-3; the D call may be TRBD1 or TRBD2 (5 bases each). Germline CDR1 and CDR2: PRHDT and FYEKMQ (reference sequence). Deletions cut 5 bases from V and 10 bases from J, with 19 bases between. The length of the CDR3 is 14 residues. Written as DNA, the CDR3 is TGTGCCAGCAGCACCTTCGGGGCTGGTAACGCGCAGTATTTT. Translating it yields CASSTFGAGNAQYF.

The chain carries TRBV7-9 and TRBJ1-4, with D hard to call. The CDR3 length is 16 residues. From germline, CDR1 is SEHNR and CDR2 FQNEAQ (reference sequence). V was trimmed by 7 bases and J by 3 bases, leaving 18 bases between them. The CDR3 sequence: CASIPTPGGSNEKLFF. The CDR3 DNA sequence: TGTGCCAGCATCCCTACGCCGGGAGGGTCTAATGAAAAACTGTTTTTT.

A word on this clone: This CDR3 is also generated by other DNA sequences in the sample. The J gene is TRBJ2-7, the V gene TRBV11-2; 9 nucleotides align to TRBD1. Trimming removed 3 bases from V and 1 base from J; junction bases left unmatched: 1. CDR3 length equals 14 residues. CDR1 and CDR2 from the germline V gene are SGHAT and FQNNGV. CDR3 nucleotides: TGTGCCAGCAGCTTGGGGACAGGGTCCTACGAGCAGTACTTC. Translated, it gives CASSLGTGSYEQYF.

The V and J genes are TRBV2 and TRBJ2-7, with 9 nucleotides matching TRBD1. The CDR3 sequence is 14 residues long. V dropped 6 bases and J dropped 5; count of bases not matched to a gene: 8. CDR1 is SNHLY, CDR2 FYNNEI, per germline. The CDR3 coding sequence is TGTGCCAGCAGCGGGACAGGGCCAACCCACGAGCAGTACTTC. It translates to CASSGTGPTHEQYF. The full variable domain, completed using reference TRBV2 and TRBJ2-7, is EPEVTQTPSHQVTQMGQEVILRCVPISNHLYFYWYRQILGQKVEFLVSFYNNEISEKSEIFDDQFSVERPDGSNFTLKIRSTKLEDSAMYFCASSGTGPTHEQYFGPGTRLTVT.

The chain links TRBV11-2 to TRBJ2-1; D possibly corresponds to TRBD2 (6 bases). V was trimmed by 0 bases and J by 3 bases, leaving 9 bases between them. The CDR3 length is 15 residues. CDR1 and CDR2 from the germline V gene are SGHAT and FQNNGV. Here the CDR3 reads CASSLEVADYNEQFF. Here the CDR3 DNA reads TGTGCCAGCAGCTTAGAAGTAGCGGACTACAATGAGCAGTTCTTC.

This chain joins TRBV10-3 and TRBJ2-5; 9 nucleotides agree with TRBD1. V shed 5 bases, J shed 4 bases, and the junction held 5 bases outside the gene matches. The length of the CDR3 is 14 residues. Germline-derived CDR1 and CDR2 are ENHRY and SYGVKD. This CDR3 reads CAISSTGGRETQYF. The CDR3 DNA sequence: TGTGCCATCAGTAGTACAGGGGGCCGAGAGACCCAGTACTTC.

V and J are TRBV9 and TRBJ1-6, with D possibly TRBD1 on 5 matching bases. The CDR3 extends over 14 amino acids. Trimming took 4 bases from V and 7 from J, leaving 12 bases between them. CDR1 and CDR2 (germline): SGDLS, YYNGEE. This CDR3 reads CASSPGTVNSPLHF. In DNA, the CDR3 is TGTGCCAGCAGCCCCGGGACCGTAAATTCACCCCTCCACTTT.

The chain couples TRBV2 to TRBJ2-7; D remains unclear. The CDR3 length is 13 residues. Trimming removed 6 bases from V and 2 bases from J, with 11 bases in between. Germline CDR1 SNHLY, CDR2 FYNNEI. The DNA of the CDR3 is TGTGCCAGCAGCCAATTCACCCCCTACGAGCAGTACTTC. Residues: CASSQFTPYEQYF.

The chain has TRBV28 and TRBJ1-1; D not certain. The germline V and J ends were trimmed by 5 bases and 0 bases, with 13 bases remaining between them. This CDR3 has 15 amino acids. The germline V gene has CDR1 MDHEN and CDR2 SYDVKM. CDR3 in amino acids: CASSHTTEMNTEAFF. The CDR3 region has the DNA TGTGCCAGCAGTCATACTACAGAGATGAACACTGAAGCTTTCTTT.

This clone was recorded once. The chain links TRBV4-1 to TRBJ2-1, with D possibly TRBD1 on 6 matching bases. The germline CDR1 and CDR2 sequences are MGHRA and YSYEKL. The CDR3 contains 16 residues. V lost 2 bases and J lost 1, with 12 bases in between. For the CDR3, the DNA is TGCGCCAGCAGCCAACGGGTAACAGGGTCCTACAATGAGCAGTTCTTC. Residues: CASSQRVTGSYNEQFF.

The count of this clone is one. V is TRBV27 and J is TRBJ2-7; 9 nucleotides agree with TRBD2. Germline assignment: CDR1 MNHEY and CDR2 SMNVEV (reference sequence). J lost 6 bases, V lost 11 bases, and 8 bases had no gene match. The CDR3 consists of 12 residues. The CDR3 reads CASRAGGAEQYF. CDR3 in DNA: TGTGCCTCCCGGGCGGGAGGGGCCGAGCAGTACTTC.

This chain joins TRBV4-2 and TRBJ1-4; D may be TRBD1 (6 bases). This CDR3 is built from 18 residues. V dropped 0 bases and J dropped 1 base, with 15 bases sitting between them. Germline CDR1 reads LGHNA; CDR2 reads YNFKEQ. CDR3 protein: CASSQDRGSGGTNEKLFF. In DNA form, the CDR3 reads TGTGCCAGCAGCCAAGACAGGGGTTCAGGCGGAACTAATGAAAAACTGTTTTTT.

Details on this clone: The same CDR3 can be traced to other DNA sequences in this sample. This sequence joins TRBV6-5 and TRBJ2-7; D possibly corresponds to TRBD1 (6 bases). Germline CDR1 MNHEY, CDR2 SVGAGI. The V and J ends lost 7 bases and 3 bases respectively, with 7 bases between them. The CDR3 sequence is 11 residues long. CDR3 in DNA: TGTGCCAGCACGGACAGCTACGAGCAGTACTTC. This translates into CASTDSYEQYF.

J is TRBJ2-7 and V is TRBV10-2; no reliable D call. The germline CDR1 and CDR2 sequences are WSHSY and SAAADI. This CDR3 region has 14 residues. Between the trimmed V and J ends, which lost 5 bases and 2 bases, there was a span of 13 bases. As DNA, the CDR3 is TGCGCCAGCAGTCCTACCGGAACCGCCTACGAGCAGTACTTC. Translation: CASSPTGTAYEQYF.

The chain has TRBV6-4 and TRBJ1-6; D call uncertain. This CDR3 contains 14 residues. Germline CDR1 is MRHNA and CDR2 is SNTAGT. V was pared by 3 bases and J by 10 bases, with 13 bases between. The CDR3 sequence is CASSEGGYGSPLHF. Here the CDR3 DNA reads TGTGCCAGCAGTGAGGGAGGGTATGGCTCACCCCTCCACTTT.

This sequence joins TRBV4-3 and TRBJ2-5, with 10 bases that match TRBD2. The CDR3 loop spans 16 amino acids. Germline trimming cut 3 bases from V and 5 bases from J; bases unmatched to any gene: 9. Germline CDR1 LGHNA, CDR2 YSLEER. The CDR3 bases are TGCGCCAGCAGCCAGGCCCCGGCTAGCGGGAGTGAGACCCAGTACTTC. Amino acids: CASSQAPASGSETQYF.

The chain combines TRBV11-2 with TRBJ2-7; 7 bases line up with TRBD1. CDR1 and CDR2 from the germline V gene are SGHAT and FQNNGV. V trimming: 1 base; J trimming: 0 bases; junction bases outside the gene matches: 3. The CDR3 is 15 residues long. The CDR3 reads CASSLVTGSSYEQYF. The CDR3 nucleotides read TGTGCCAGCAGCTTAGTGACAGGGTCCTCCTACGAGCAGTACTTC.

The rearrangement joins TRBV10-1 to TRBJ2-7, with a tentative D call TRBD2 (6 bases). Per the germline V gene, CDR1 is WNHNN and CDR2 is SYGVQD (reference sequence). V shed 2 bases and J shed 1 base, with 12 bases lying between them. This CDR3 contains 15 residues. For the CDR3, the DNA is TGCGCCAGCAGTGAGGGCAGGGCGGGATCCTACGAGCAGTACTTC. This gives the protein CASSEGRAGSYEQYF.

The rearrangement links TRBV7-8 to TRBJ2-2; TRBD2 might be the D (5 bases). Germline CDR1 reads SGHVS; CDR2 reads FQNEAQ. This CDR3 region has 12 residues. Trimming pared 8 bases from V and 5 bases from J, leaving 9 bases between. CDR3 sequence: CASRRGTGELFF. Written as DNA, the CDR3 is TGTGCCAGCCGCCGGGGAACCGGGGAGCTGTTTTTT. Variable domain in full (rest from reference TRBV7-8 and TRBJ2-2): GAGVSQSPRYKVAKRGQDVALRCDPISGHVSLFWYQQALGQGPEFLTYFQNEAQLDKSGLPSDRFFAERPEGSVSTLKIQRTQQEDSAVYLCASRRGTGELFFGEGSRLTVL.

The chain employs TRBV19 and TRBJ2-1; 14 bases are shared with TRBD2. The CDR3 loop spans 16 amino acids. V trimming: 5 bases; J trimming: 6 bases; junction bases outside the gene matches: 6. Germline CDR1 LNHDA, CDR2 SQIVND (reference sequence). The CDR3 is CASSEGLAGVGNEQFF. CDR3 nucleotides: TGTGCCAGTAGTGAGGGACTAGCGGGAGTTGGCAATGAGCAGTTCTTC.

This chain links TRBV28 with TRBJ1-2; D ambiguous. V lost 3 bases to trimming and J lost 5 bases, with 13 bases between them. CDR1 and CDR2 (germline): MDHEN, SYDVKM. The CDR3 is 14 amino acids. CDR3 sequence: CASSLYGIGYGYTF. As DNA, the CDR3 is TGTGCCAGCAGTTTGTACGGGATCGGGTATGGCTACACCTTC.

This CDR3 is CASSATNRDEQYF. CDR3 nucleotides: TGCGCCAGCAGCGCGACGAACAGGGACGAGCAGTACTTC. This rearrangement joins TRBV4-1 to TRBJ2-7, with D perhaps TRBD1 (6 bases). The CDR3 spans 13 residues. The V and J ends lost 5 bases and 5 bases respectively, with 13 bases between them. Germline loops: CDR1 MGHRA, CDR2 YSYEKL.

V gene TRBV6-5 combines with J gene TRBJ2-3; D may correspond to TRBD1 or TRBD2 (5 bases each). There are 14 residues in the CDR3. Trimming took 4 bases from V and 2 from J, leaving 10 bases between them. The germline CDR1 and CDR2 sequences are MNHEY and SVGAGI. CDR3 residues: CASSLGPHTDTQYF. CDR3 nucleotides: TGTGCCAGCAGTTTGGGACCCCACACAGATACGCAGTATTTT.